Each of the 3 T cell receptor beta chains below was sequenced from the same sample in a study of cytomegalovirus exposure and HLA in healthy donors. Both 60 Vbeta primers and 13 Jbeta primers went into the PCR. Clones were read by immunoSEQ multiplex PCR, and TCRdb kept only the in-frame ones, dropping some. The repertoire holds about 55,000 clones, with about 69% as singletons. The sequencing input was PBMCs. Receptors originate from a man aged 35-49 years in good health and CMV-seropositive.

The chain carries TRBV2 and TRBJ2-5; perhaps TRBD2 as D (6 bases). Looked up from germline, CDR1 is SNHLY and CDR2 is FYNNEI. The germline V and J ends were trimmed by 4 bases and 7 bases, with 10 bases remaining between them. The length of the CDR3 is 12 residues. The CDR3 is CASSGAGLTQYF. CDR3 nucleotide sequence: TGTGCCAGCAGTGGGGCGGGACTGACCCAGTACTTC.

The CDR3 is CASSLTAGDYGYTF. The CDR3 region has the DNA TGTGCCAGCAGCTTAACCGCCGGAGATTATGGCTACACCTTC. The rearrangement uses TRBV7-3 and TRBJ1-2; unclear D gene. V was shortened by 0 bases and J by 5 bases, with 10 bases between the two germline ends. Germline-derived CDR1 and CDR2 are SGHTA and FQGTGA. CDR3 length: 14 amino acids.

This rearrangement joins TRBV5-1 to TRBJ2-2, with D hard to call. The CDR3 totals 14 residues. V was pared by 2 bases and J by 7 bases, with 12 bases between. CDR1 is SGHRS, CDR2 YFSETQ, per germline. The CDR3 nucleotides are TGCGCCAGCAGCTTCCGGAGTTGGGTCGGGGAGCTGTTTTTT. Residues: CASSFRSWVGELFF. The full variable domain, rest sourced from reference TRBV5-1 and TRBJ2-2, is KAGVTQTPRYLIKTRGQQVTLSCSPISGHRSVSWYQQTPGQGLQFLFEYFSETQRNKGNFPGRFSGRQFSNSRSEMNVSTLELGDSALYLCASSFRSWVGELFFGEGSRLTVL.